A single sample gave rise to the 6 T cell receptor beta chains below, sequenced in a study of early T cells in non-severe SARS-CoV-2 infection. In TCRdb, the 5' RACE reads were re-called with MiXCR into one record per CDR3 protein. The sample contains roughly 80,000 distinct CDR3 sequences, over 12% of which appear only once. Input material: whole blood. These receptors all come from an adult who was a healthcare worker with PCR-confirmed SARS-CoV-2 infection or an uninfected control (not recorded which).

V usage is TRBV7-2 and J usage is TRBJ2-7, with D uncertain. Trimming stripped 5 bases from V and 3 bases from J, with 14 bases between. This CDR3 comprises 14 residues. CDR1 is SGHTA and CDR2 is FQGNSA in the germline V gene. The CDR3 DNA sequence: TGTGCCAGCAGCGCCCCGGACCAGAACTACGAGCAGTACTTC. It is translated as CASSAPDQNYEQYF.

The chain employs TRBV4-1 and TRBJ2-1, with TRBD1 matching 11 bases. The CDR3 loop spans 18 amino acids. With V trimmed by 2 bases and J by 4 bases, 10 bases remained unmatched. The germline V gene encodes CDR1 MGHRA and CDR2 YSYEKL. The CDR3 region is CASSQKGPGTGGYNEQFF. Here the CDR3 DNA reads TGCGCCAGCAGCCAAAAAGGACCCGGGACAGGGGGATACAATGAGCAGTTCTTC.

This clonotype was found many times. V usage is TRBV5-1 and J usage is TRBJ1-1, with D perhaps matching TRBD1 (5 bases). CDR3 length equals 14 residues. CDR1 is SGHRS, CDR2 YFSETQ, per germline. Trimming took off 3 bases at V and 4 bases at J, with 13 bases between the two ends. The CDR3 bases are TGCGCCAGCAGCTCGTGGACCCAGGGCACTGAAGCTTTCTTT. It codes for CASSSWTQGTEAFF. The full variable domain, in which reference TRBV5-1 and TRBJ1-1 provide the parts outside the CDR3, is KAGVTQTPRYLIKTRGQQVTLSCSPISGHRSVSWYQQTPGQGLQFLFEYFSETQRNKGNFPGRFSGRQFSNSRSEMNVSTLELGDSALYLCASSSWTQGTEAFFGQGTRLTVV.

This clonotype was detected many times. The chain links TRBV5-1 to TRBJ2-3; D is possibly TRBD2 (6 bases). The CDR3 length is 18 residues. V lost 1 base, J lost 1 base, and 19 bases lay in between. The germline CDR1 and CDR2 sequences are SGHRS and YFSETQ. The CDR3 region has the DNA TGCGCCAGCAGCTTGAAGGCGGGGCTAGCTGAGGGCACAGATACGCAGTATTTT. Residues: CASSLKAGLAEGTDTQYF.

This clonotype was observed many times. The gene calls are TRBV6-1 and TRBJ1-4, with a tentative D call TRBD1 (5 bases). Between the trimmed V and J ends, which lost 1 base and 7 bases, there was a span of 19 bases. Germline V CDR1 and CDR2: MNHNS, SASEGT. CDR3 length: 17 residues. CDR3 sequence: CASSEGPGYYGSEKLFF. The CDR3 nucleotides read TGTGCCAGCAGTGAAGGCCCAGGGTATTATGGGAGTGAAAAACTGTTTTTT.

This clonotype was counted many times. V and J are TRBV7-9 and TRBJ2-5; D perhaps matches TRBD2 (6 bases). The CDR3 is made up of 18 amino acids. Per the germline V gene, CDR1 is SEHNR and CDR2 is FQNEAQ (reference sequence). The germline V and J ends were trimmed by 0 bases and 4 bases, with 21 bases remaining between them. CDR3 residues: CASSLAAAGSRQGETQYF. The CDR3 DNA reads TGTGCCAGCAGCTTAGCGGCGGCGGGGAGTAGGCAGGGAGAGACCCAGTACTTC.